This TCR beta chain emerged from a study of T-cell memory formation after mild COVID-19. TCRdb called the 5' RACE reads again in MiXCR, with one record for every CDR3 protein. The sample has approximately 350,000 distinct CDR3 sequences; 13% to 15% are singletons. The CDR3 spans 14 residues. Germline V gene data show CDR1 as SGHRS and CDR2 as YFSETQ. The J segment lost 4 bases and the V segment lost 2 bases, leaving 1 base of the junction unmatched. A few counts support this clonotype. The chain links TRBV5-1 to TRBJ1-3; 9 positions match TRBD1. This clonotype was obtained from a man in his late teens or twenties who had mild COVID-19 (a few samples of this study predate the infection). Cell type and time point are not known. Source material: PBMCs or a T cell subset sorted from them (not recorded which). Here the CDR3 DNA reads TGCGCCAGCAGCTTCGGGACAGGGGGAAACACCATATATTTT. Its protein product is CASSFGTGGNTIYF.